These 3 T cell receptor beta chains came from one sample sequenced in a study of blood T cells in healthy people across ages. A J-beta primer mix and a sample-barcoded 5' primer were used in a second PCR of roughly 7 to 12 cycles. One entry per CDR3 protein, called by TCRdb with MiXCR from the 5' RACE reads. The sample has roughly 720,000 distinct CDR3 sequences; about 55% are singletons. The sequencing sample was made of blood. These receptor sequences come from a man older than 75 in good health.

CDR3 nucleotides: TGTGCCAGCAGTGGCCATCCAGGGGCATCAGAGGGCTACACCTTC. Its translation is CASSGHPGASEGYTF. The chain recombines TRBV12-3 or TRBV12-4 with TRBJ1-2; possible D gene TRBD1, 6 bases. V lost 5 bases, J lost 8 bases, and 21 bases lay in between. There are 15 residues in the CDR3.

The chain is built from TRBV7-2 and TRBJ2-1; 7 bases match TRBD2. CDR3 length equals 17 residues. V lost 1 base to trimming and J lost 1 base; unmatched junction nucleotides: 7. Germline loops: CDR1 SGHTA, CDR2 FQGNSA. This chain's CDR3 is CASSLGAPGLSYNEQFF. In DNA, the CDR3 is TGTGCCAGCAGCTTAGGAGCCCCGGGACTATCCTACAATGAGCAGTTCTTC.

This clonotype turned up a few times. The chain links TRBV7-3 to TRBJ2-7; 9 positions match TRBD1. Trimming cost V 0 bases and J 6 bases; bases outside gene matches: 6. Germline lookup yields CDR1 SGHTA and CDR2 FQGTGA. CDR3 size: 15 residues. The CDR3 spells CASSLTTGGISEQYF. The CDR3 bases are TGTGCCAGCAGCTTAACAACAGGGGGCATCAGCGAGCAGTACTTC.